The 19 T cell receptor beta chains below come from one sample, sequenced in a study of blood T cells in healthy people across ages. A sample-barcoded 5' primer and a J-beta primer mix were used in a second PCR of about 7 to 12 cycles. TCRdb re-called the 5' RACE reads with MiXCR, one entry per CDR3 protein. This table has hundreds of thousands of distinct CDR3 sequences, 40% to 45% appearing once. Sequencing was carried out using blood. The receptor source for this set is a man aged 80 or over in good health.

This sequence joins TRBV6-2 or TRBV6-3 and TRBJ2-7; no clear D. Germline V gives CDR1 MNHEY, CDR2 SVGEGT. Trimming removed 0 bases at V and 0 bases at J, with 6 bases between. This CDR3 spans 14 amino acids. The CDR3 region has the DNA TGTGCCAGCAGTTACTCGATTGGCTCCTACGAGCAGTACTTC. Its protein is CASSYSIGSYEQYF.

The chain recombines TRBV9 with TRBJ2-3, with 7 nucleotides matching TRBD2. Trimming took 0 bases from V and 1 from J; bases not matched to a gene: 8. Looked up from germline, CDR1 is SGDLS and CDR2 is YYNGEE. The CDR3 runs to 17 residues. CDR3 residues: CASSVGGGPLGTDTQYF. CDR3 DNA sequence: TGTGCCAGCAGCGTAGGGGGAGGGCCGCTAGGCACAGATACGCAGTATTTT.

As concerns this clonotype: A much larger clone differs from this one at a single base, so this may be a read error. The chain employs TRBV5-1 and TRBJ2-1, with TRBD2 identical over 7 bases. V dropped 2 bases and J dropped 4; count of bases not matched to a gene: 6. The germline V gene encodes CDR1 SGHRS and CDR2 YFSETQ. The CDR3 is made up of 15 amino acids. CDR3: CASSFARGFYNEQFF. The CDR3 region has the DNA TGCGCCAGCAGCTTCGCGCGGGGGTTTTACAATGAGCAGTTCTTC.

This clonotype appeared a few times. This chain links TRBV9 with TRBJ2-1; the D gene could be TRBD1 or TRBD2 (6 bases each). V dropped 1 base and J dropped 6 bases, with 8 bases sitting between them. Germline V gene sequence: CDR1 SGDLS, CDR2 YYNGEE. The CDR3 totals 13 residues. The CDR3 DNA follows: TGTGCCAGCAGCGTAAAGGGGGGCAATGAGCAGTTCTTC. This sequence encodes CASSVKGGNEQFF.

This clonotype has just a few counts. The gene calls are TRBV7-2 and TRBJ2-4, with 9 positions matching TRBD1. The J call may be faulty, since TRBJ2-7 better matches the DNA end. The length of the CDR3 is 16 residues. The germline V gene encodes CDR1 SGHTA and CDR2 FQGNSA. CDR3 amino acids: CASSLASSGQGSEQYF. The CDR3 DNA reads as TGTGCCAGCAGCTTAGCGTCGTCGGGACAGGGCTCCGAGCAGTACTTC.

Worth noting for this clonotype: This may be a read error, as it is one base from a much larger clone. The V and J genes are TRBV14 and TRBJ2-5, with a tentative D call TRBD1 (6 bases). The CDR3 runs 17 residues. V lost 4 bases, J lost 11 bases, and 29 bases lay in between. CDR1 is SGHDN, CDR2 FVKESK, per germline. For the CDR3, the DNA is TGTGCCAGCAGCCCCCTCCCCCGACAGGAGCTGTGGAATGAGCAGTACTTC. Amino acid sequence: CASSPLPRQELWNEQYF.

The sample holds many counts of this clonotype. V usage is TRBV20-1 and J usage is TRBJ2-7; 11 bases agree with TRBD1. The V gene's germline CDR1 is DFQATT and CDR2 SNEGSKA (reference sequence). The ends lost 6 bases at V and 3 bases at J; junction bases unmatched: 4. This CDR3 has 13 residues. This chain's CDR3 is CSAFGTGGYEQYF. CDR3 bases: TGCAGTGCCTTCGGGACAGGGGGCTACGAGCAGTACTTC.

This clonotype was counted only a few times. V usage is TRBV6-5 and J usage is TRBJ2-5, with TRBD2 as a possible D gene (5 bases). The length of the CDR3 is 15 residues. Trimming left V 0 bases short and J 5 bases short, with 13 bases between. Germline V gives CDR1 MNHEY, CDR2 SVGAGI. The chain's CDR3 is CASSYSAGVRETQYF. CDR3 sequence (DNA): TGTGCCAGCAGTTACTCGGCGGGCGTGAGGGAGACCCAGTACTTC.

The V and J genes are TRBV5-6 and TRBJ1-1; no clear D. The CDR3 sequence is 18 residues long. Germline V gene sequence: CDR1 SGHDT, CDR2 YYEEEE. V was cut by 0 bases and J by 0 bases, with 18 bases left in between. The CDR3 is CASSLENRHFTMNTEAFF. Here the CDR3 DNA reads TGTGCCAGCAGCTTGGAGAACAGACATTTTACCATGAACACTGAAGCTTTCTTT.

This clonotype has a handful of counts. This chain links TRBV20-1 with TRBJ2-3; TRBD2 might be the D (6 bases). The CDR3 spans 15 residues. V dropped 0 bases and J dropped 0 bases, with 10 bases sitting between them. Germline values: CDR1 DFQATT, CDR2 SNEGSKA (reference sequence). The chain's CDR3 is CSARDGGLSTDTQYF. The CDR3 DNA sequence: TGCAGTGCTAGAGATGGGGGACTCAGCACAGATACGCAGTATTTT.

V usage is TRBV27 and J usage is TRBJ2-1; possible D gene TRBD1, 6 bases. CDR3 size: 14 residues. V lost 6 bases and J lost 14, with 23 bases in between. The germline V gene has CDR1 MNHEY and CDR2 SMNVEV (reference sequence). CDR3 in amino acids: CASSTRQERAKEFF. The CDR3 DNA follows: TGTGCCAGCAGCACAAGACAGGAACGGGCAAAAGAGTTCTTC.

With regard to this clonotype: One end of the junction is discordant with germline, which a read error may explain. V and J are TRBV10-3 and TRBJ2-1; maybe TRBD1 (6 bases). The germline V gene encodes CDR1 ENHRY and CDR2 SYGVKD. This CDR3 is built from 14 residues. The CDR3 reads CATRQAISYKEQFF. The DNA of the CDR3 is TGTGCCACCAGACAGGCTATCTCCTACAAGGAGCAGTTCTTC.

This clonotype showed up just a few times. J is TRBJ2-7 and V is TRBV20-1; TRBD2 matches 7 bases. The CDR3 spans 12 residues. CDR1 is DFQATT and CDR2 is SNEGSKA in the germline V gene (reference sequence). V shed 2 bases and J 12 bases; nucleotides not matched to a gene: 10. CDR3 coding DNA: TGCAGTGCTAGAATCCCGGGGGGAGTAGTGTACTTC. Translating it yields CSARIPGGVVYF.

The chain links TRBV10-3 to TRBJ2-5; the match to TRBD2 covers 7 bases. The germline CDR1 and CDR2 sequences are ENHRY and SYGVKD. V lost 2 bases and J lost 10; bases outside the gene matches: 16. The CDR3 length is 16 residues. CDR3 sequence reads: CAISEGFRGGSLDQYF. The CDR3 coding sequence is TGTGCCATCAGTGAGGGGTTCCGTGGCGGGAGTCTTGACCAGTACTTC.

The rearrangement joins TRBV4-1 to TRBJ1-2, with 7 bases lining up with TRBD1. The J segment lost 8 bases and the V segment lost 2 bases, leaving 14 bases of the junction unmatched. CDR3 length equals 16 residues. Looked up from germline, CDR1 is MGHRA and CDR2 is YSYEKL. The DNA for the CDR3 is TGCGCCAGCAGCCAACTGGGACAGAAGCATCTCATAGGCTACACCTTC. Amino acid sequence: CASSQLGQKHLIGYTF.

V gene TRBV5-1 combines with J gene TRBJ2-3, with 10 bases that match TRBD2. Germline loops: CDR1 SGHRS, CDR2 YFSETQ. J lost 2 bases, V lost 0 bases, and 3 bases had no gene match. The CDR3 has 16 residues. The CDR3 coding sequence is TGCGCCAGCAGCTTGGTCAGCGGGGGGGTCACAGATACGCAGTATTTT. It encodes CASSLVSGGVTDTQYF.

This clonotype showed up just a few times. CDR3 sequence: CSAPGGVSLPVNSPLHF. The CDR3 region has the DNA TGCAGTGCACCGGGAGGGGTCAGTCTGCCAGTCAATTCACCCCTCCACTTT. The rearrangement uses TRBV20-1 and TRBJ1-6, with TRBD1 as a possible D gene (5 bases). The CDR3 has 17 amino acids. Trimming removed 6 bases from V and 7 bases from J, with 25 bases in between. CDR1 is DFQATT, CDR2 SNEGSKA, per germline (reference sequence).

The sample holds many counts of this clonotype. The chain is built from TRBV27 and TRBJ2-1, with 11 positions matching TRBD2. The CDR3 contains 16 residues. CDR1 is MNHEY and CDR2 is SMNVEV in the germline V gene (reference sequence). Trimming cost V 6 bases and J 3 bases; bases outside gene matches: 7. In DNA form, the CDR3 reads TGTGCCAGCAGAGGGGTAGCGGGAGGGGTCTACAATGAGCAGTTCTTC. This codes for CASRGVAGGVYNEQFF.

The rearrangement uses TRBV7-9 and TRBJ2-5, with no clear D. This CDR3 has 15 residues. Trimming left V 4 bases short and J 11 bases short, with 23 bases between. Germline V lookup: CDR1 SEHNR, CDR2 FQNEAQ (reference sequence). The CDR3 protein is CASSSLTQIYNEQYF. CDR3 nucleotide sequence: TGTGCCAGCAGCTCGCTGACTCAAATCTACAATGAGCAGTACTTC.